The clone carrying this T cell receptor (beta chain) was recorded at least ten times. What it recognizes is unknown. The record originates from a study of HIV-infected patients and healthy controls. About 500 ng RNA was reverse transcribed with alpha and beta constant-region primers. Using multiplexing indices, alpha and beta chain libraries were generated apart by chain-specific third strand synthesis. TCRdb analysed the 5' RACE reads with MiXCR anew, one entry per CDR3 protein. Of 11,000 or so distinct CDR3 sequences in the sample, about 5.1% were seen once. This CDR3 is built from 14 residues. Trimming shortened V by 0 bases and J by 4 bases, and 12 bases separated the two germline ends. Germline V lookup: CDR1 SQVTM, CDR2 ANQGSEA. Whole blood was used without fractionation, so all unsorted peripheral T cells were included. Study-wide results and caveats: HIV-associated CDR3 frequencies dropped significantly during therapy; CMV-associated ones, mostly rising, changed nonsignificantly. Significant mean usage differences between HIV-infected patients and controls involved eight alpha and eight beta V genes.

The chain links TRBV29-1 to TRBJ1-2; D is perhaps TRBD1 (6 bases). The sequenced material came from blood. The receptor was derived from an adult in good health. CDR3 sequence reads: CSVEEAGGGYGYTF. In DNA, the CDR3 is TGCAGCGTTGAAGAGGCGGGGGGCGGCTATGGCTACACCTTC.